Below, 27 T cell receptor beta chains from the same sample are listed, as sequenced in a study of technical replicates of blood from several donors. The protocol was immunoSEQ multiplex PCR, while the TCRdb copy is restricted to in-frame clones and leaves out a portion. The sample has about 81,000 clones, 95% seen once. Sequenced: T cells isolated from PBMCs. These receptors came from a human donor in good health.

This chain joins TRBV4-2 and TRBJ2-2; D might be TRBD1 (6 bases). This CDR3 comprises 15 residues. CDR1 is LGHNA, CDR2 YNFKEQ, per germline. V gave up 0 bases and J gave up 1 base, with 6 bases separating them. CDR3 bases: TGTGCCAGCAGCCAAGACAGGGGGAACACCGGGGAGCTGTTTTTT. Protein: CASSQDRGNTGELFF.

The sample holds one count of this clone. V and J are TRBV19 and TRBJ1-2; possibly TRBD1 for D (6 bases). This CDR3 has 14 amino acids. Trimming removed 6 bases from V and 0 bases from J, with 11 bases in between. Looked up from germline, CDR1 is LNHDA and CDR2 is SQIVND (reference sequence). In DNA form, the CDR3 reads TGTGCCAGTAGGACCAGGGGCTCTAACTATGGCTACACCTTC. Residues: CASRTRGSNYGYTF. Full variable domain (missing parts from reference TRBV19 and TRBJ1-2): DGGITQSPKYLFRKEGQNVTLSCEQNLNHDAMYWYRQDPGQGLRLIYYSQIVNDFQKGDIAEGYSVSREKKESFPLTVTSAQKNPTAFYLCASRTRGSNYGYTFGSGTRLTVV.

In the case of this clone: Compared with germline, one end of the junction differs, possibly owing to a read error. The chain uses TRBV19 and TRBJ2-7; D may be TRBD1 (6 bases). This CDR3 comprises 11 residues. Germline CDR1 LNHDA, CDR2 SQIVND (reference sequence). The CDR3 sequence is CASSTYRDTRF. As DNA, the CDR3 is TGTGCCAGTAGTACCTACCGGGACACAAGATTC. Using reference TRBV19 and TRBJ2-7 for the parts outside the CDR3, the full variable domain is DGGITQSPKYLFRKEGQNVTLSCEQNLNHDAMYWYRQDPGQGLRLIYYSQIVNDFQKGDIAEGYSVSREKKESFPLTVTSAQKNPTAFYLCASSTYRDTRFGPGTRLTVT.

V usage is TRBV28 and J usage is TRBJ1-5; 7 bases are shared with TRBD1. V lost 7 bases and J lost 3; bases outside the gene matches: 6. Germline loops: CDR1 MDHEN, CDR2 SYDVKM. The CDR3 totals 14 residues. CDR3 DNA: TGTGCCAGCAATACTGGGACAGTCAATCAGCCCCAGCATTTT. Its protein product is CASNTGTVNQPQHF.

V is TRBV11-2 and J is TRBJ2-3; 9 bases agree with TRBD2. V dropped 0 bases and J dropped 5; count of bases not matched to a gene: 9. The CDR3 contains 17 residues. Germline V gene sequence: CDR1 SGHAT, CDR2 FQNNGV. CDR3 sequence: CASSLEGAGGPGDTQYF. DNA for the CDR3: TGTGCCAGCAGCTTAGAGGGGGCGGGAGGGCCGGGAGATACGCAGTATTTT.

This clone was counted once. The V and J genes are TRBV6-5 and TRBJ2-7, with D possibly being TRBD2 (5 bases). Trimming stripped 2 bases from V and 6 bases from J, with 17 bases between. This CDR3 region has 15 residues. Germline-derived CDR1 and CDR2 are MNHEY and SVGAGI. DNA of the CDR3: TGTGCCAGCAGTTACGACGAACCGGGGATGAGCGAGCAGTACTTC. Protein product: CASSYDEPGMSEQYF.

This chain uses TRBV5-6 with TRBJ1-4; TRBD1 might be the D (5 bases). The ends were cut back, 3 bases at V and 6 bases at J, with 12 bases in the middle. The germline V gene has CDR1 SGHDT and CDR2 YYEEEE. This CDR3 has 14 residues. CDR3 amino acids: CASSYDRYDEKLFF. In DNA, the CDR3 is TGTGCCAGCAGCTATGACAGATATGATGAAAAACTGTTTTTT.

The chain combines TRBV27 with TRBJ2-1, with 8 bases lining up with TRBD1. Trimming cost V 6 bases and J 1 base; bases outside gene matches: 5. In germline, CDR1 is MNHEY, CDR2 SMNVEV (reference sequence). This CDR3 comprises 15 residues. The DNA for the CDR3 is TGTGCCAGCAGATCCGGACAGGGTTCCTACAATGAGCAGTTCTTC. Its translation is CASRSGQGSYNEQFF.

CDR3 sequence: CASSAQGTGELFF. The CDR3 DNA sequence: TGTGCCAGTAGTGCACAGGGTACCGGGGAGCTGTTTTTT. This chain uses TRBV19 with TRBJ2-2; weak D call: TRBD1 (6 bases). The V end was cut by 5 bases, the J end by 5 bases, with 9 bases between. The CDR3 is 13 amino acids. Germline-derived CDR1 and CDR2 are LNHDA and SQIVND (reference sequence).

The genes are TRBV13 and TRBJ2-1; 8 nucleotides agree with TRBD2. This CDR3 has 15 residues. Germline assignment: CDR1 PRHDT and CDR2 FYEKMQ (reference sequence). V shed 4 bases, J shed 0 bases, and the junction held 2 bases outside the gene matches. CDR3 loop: CASSSSGSSYNEQFF. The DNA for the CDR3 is TGTGCCAGCAGCTCAAGCGGGAGCTCCTACAATGAGCAGTTCTTC.

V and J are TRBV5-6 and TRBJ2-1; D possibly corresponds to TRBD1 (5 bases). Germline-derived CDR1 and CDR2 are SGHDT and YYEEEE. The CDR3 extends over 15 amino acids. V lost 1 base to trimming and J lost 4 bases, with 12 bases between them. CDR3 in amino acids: CASSLTGATYNEQFF. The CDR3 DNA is TGTGCCAGCAGCTTGACAGGCGCGACATACAATGAGCAGTTCTTC.

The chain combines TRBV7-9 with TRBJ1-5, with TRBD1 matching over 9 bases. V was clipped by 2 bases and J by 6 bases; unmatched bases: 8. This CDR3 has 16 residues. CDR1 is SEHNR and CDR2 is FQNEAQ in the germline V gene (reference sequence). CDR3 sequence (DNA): TGTGCCAGCAGCTTATCAGTACAGGGGGCTACTCAGCCCCAGCATTTT. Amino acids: CASSLSVQGATQPQHF.

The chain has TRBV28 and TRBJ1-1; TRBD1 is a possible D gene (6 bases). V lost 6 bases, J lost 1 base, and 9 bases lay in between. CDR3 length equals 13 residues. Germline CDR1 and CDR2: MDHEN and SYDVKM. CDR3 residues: CASRLTGNTEAFF. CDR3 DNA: TGTGCCAGCAGGCTGACAGGGAACACTGAAGCTTTCTTT.

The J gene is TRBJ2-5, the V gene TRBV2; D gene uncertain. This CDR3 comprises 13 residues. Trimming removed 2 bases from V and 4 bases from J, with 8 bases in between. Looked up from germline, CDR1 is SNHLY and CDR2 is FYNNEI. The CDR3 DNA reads TGTGCCAGCAGTGAATCCCAATCAGAGACCCAGTACTTC. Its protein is CASSESQSETQYF.

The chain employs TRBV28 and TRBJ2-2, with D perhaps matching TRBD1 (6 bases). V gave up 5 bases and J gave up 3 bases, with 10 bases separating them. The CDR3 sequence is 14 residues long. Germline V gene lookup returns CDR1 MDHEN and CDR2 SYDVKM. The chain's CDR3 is CASSQQGDTGELFF. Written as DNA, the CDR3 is TGTGCCAGCAGTCAACAGGGAGACACCGGGGAGCTGTTTTTT.

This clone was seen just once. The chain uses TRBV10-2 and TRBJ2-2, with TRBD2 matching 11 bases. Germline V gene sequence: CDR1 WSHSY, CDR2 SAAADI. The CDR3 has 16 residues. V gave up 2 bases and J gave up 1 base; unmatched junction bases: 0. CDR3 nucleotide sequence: TGCGCCAGCAGTGAGACTAGCGGGGGGAACACCGGGGAGCTGTTTTTT. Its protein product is CASSETSGGNTGELFF.

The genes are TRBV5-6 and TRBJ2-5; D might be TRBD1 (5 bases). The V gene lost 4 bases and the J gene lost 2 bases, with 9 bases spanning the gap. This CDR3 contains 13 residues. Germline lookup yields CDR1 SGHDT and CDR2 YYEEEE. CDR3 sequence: CASSRDSQETQYF. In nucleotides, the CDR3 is TGTGCCAGCAGCCGTGACAGTCAAGAGACCCAGTACTTC.

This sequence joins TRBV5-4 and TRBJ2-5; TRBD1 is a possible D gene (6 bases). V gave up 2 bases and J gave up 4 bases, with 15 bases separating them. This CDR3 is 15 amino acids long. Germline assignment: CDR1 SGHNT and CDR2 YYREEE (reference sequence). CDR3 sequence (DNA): TGTGCCAGCAGCTTACAGGGCCCTGACGCAGAGACCCAGTACTTC. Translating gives CASSLQGPDAETQYF.

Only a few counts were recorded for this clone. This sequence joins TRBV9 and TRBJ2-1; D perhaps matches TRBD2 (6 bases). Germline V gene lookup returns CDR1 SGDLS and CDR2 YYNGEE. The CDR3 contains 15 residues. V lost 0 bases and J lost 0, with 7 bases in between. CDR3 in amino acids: CASSVDGGSYNEQFF. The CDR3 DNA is TGTGCCAGCAGCGTAGACGGGGGCTCCTACAATGAGCAGTTCTTC.

CDR3 bases: TGTGCAAGTCGCTCCCTCCCGTACCCCTGGGAGGAGTACAATGAGCAGTTCTTC. Translating gives CASRSLPYPWEEYNEQFF. The chain carries TRBV12-2 and TRBJ2-1; the table's D call of TRBD2 was not tested on the DNA. TRBV12-2 is described as a pseudogene. The CDR3 extends over 18 amino acids.

The CDR3 coding sequence is TGTGCCTGGAGAGAGGGAGGGCTGAATGAGCAGTTCTTC. This codes for CAWREGGLNEQFF. The chain combines TRBV30 with TRBJ2-1; 7 bases are shared with TRBD2. Trimming cost V 3 bases and J 7 bases; bases outside gene matches: 6. The CDR3 has 13 residues. Germline CDR1 GTSNPN, CDR2 SVGIG (reference sequence).

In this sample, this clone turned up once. CDR3 amino acids: CASSLAGDTGELFF. The CDR3 DNA follows: TGTGCCAGCAGTCTAGCGGGAGACACCGGGGAGCTGTTTTTT. The chain joins TRBV6-4 to TRBJ2-2, with 10 nucleotides matching TRBD2. V was clipped by 5 bases and J by 3 bases; unmatched bases: 0. Germline CDR1 MRHNA, CDR2 SNTAGT. This CDR3 spans 14 amino acids.

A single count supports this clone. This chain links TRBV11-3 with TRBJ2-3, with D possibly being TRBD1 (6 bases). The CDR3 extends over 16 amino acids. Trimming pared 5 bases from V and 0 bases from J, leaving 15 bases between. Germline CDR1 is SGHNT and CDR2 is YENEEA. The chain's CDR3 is CASSPRTDSSTDTQYF. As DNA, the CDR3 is TGTGCCAGCAGCCCAAGGACAGATTCTAGCACAGATACGCAGTATTTT. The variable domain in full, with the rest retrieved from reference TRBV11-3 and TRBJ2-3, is EAGVVQSPRYKIIEKKQPVAFWCNPISGHNTLYWYLQNLGQGPELLIRYENEEAVDDSQLPKDRFSAERLKGVDSTLKIQPAELGDSAVYLCASSPRTDSSTDTQYFGPGTRLTVL.

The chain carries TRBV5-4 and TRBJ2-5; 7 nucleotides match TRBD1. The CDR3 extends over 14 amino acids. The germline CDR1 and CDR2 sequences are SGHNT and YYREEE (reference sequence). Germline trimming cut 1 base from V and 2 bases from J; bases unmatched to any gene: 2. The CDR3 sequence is CASSLTGVQETQYF. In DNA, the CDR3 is TGTGCCAGCAGCTTGACAGGGGTTCAAGAGACCCAGTACTTC.

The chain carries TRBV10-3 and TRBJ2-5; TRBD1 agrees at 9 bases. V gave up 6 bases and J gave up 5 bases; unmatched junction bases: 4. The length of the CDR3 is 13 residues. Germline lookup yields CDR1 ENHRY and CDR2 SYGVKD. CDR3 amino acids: CAISDRGTETQYF. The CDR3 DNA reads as TGTGCCATCAGCGACAGGGGGACGGAGACCCAGTACTTC.

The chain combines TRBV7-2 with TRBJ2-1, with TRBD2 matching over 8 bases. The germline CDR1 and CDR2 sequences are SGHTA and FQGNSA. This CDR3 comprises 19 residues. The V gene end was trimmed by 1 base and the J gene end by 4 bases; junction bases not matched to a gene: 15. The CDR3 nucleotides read TGTGCCAGCAGCTTAGGGGTCGTCGGGAGCGGGGGCAGATACAATGAGCAGTTCTTC. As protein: CASSLGVVGSGGRYNEQFF.

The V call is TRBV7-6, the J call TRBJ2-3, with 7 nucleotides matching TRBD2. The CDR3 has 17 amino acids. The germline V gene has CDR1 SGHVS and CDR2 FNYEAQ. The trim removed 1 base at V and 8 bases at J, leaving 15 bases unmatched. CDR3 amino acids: CASSLGREGGGLGTQYF. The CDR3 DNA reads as TGTGCCAGCAGCTTAGGGAGGGAGGGAGGAGGCCTTGGTACGCAGTATTTT. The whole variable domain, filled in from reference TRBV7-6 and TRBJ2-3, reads GAGVSQSPRYKVTKRGQDVALRCDPISGHVSLYWYRQALGQGPEFLTYFNYEAQQDKSGLPNDRFSAERPEGSISTLTIQRTEQRDSAMYRCASSLGREGGGLGTQYFGPGTRLTVL.